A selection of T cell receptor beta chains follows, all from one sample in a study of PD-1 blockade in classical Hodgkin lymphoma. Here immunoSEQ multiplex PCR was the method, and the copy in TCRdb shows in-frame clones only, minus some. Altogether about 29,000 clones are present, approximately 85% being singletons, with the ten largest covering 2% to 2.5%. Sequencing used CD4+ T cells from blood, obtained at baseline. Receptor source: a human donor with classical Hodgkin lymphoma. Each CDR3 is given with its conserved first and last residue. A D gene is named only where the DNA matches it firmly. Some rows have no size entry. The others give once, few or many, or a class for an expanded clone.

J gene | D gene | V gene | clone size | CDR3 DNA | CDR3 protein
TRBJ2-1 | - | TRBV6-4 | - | TGTGCCAGCCGGTTGGGGACCCTGCAGTTCTTC | CASRLGTLQFF
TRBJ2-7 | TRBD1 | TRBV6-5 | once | TGTGCCAGCAGTTCCGTGACAGGGCCCTACGAGCAGTACTTC | CASSSVTGPYEQYF
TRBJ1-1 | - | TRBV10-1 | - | TGCGCCAGCAGTGAGTCGATGCAGGGGAACACTGAAGCTTTCTTT | CASSESMQGNTEAFF
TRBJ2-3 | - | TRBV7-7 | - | TGTGCTAGCAGCTTAGAGGGAGTTGATACGCAGTATTTT | CASSLEGVDTQYF
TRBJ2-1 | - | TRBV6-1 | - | TGTGCCAGCAGTGTGGACACCGGTCAGTCGCAGTTCTTC | CASSVDTGQSQFF
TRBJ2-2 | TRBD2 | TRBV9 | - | TGTGCCAGCAGCGTCACAAAGACTAGCGGAAACACCGGGGAGCTGTTTTTT | CASSVTKTSGNTGELFF
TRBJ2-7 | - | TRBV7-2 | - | TGTGCCAGCAGCTTAGGACCTCACACAGGGCACGGGGCCTACGAGCAGTACTTC | CASSLGPHTGHGAYEQYF
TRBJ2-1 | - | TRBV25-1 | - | TGTGCCAGCAGGGAGACGCAAACTACGGGGGAGTTCTTC | CASRETQTTGEFF
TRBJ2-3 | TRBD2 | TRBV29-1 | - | TGCAGCGTTGATGGACAGGGAGCTTCTAGCGGGAGGAATACGCAGTATTTT | CSVDGQGASSGRNTQYF
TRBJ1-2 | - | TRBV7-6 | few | TGTGCCAGCAGCCCGGGTTATGGGTTTAGAGCTAACTATGGCTACACCTTC | CASSPGYGFRANYGYTF
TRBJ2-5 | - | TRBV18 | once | TGTGCCAGCTCACCACAAGCAGAAGAGACCCAGTACTTC | CASSPQAEETQYF
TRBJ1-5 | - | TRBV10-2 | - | TGCGCCAGCAGTGAGTCGGGGGGCAATCAGCCCCAGCATTTT | CASSESGGNQPQHF
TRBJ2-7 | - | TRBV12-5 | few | TGTGCTAGTGGGGGGAGGTACGAGCAGTACTTC | CASGGRYEQYF
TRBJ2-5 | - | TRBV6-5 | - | TGTGCCAGCACTCACAAGGGGGAATTAGAGACCCAGTACTTC | CASTHKGELETQYF
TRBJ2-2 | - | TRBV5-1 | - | TGCGCCAGCAGCTCATCGGCGGAGGGGGTCTGGGATGTTGAACTGTTTTTT | CASSSSAEGVWDVELFF
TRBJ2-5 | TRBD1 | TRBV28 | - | TGTGCCACCAGAGCCCCGGACAGGGGACAATGGGAGACCCAGTACTTC | CATRAPDRGQWETQYF
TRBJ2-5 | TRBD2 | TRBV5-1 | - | TGCGCCAGCAGCTTGGATGGGACTAGCGGGAGGAAGGAGACCCAGTACTTC | CASSLDGTSGRKETQYF
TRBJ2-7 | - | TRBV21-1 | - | TGTGCCAGCAGCAAAAGGTTGTACTGGCAATACGAGCAGTACTTC | CASSKRLYWQYEQYF
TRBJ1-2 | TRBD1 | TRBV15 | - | TGTGCCACCAGCAGAGACAGGGGGCGATGGGGCTACACCTTC | CATSRDRGRWGYTF
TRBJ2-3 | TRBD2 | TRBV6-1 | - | TGTGCCAGCAGTGGCCCGAACCCGGGACTAGCAAGCACAGATACGCAGTATTTT | CASSGPNPGLASTDTQYF
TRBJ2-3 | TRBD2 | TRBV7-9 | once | TGTGCCAGCAGCTTAGCCCTAGCGGGAACGGGGACAGATACGCAGTATTTT | CASSLALAGTGTDTQYF
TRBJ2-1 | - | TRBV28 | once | TGTGCCAGCAGTTCATCTAGCGCGTACAATGAGCAGTTCTTC | CASSSSSAYNEQFF
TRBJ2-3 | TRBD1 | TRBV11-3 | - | TGTGCCAGCAGCTCCTGGACAGGGAACACAGATACGCAGTATTTT | CASSSWTGNTDTQYF
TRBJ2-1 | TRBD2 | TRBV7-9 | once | TGTGCCAGCAGCCGCGCGGGAGGACTATACAATGAGCAGTTCTTC | CASSRAGGLYNEQFF
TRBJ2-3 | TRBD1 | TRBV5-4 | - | TGTGCCAGCAGCTGGGGACAGGGGTTCACAGATACGCAGTATTTT | CASSWGQGFTDTQYF
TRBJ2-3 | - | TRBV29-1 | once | TGCAGCGTAGTACCGACCGATTACGGGGATACGCAGTATTTT | CSVVPTDYGDTQYF
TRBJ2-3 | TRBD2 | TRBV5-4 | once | TGTGCCAGCAAGCGGGATGGCACAGATACGCAGTATTTT | CASKRDGTDTQYF
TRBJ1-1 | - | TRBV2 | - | TGTGCCAGCAGACCCATGGGAGGGCAAACTGAAGCTTTCTTT | CASRPMGGQTEAFF
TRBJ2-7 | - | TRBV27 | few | TGTGCCAGCAGTTTCCGAGACGGCGTCGAGCAGTACTTC | CASSFRDGVEQYF
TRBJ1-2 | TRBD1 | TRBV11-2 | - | TGTGCCAGCAGCAGGGGGCGCGACTATGGCTACACCTTC | CASSRGRDYGYTF
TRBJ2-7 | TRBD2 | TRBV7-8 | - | TGTGCCAGCAGCCGTCTAGCGGATTTATCCTACGAGCAGTACTTC | CASSRLADLSYEQYF
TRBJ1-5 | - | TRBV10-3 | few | TGTGCCATCAGTGAGTCCGTCAATCAGCCCCAGCATTTT | CAISESVNQPQHF
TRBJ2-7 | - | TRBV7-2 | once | TGTGCCAGCAGCTTATTCTACGAGCAGTACTTC | CASSLFYEQYF
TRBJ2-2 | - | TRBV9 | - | TGTGCCAGCAGCTTTACCGGGGAAAACACCGGGGAGCTGTTTTTT | CASSFTGENTGELFF
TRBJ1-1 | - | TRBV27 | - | TGTGCCAGCAGCTCCGGCCTACAGTTGAACACTGAAGCTTTCTTT | CASSSGLQLNTEAFF
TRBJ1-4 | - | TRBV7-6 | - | TGTGCCAGCAGCGACCGGGACTTTAGGTTGGCCGCTAATGAAAAACTGTTTTTT | CASSDRDFRLAANEKLFF
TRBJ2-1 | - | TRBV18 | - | TGTGCCAGCTCACCACTATGGGGCGAAAACAATGAGCAGTTCTTC | CASSPLWGENNEQFF
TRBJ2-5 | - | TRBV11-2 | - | TGTGCCAGCAGCACGGGACTCCAAGAGACCCAGTACTTC | CASSTGLQETQYF
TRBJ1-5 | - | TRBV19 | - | TGTGCCAGTAGTATAGATTTTAGGAGCAATCAGCCCCAGCATTTT | CASSIDFRSNQPQHF
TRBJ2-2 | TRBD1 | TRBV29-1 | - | TGCAGCGGAAGGGACAGGGGAGGGACCGGGGAGCTGTTTTTT | CSGRDRGGTGELFF
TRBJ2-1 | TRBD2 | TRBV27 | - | TGTGCCAGCAGTTGGCGGACTAGCGGGAGGGCCGAAAAGGAGCAGTTCTTC | CASSWRTSGRAEKEQFF
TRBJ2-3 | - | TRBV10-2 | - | TGCGCCAGCAGTGATTGGTCTATGAGCACAGATACGCAGTATTTT | CASSDWSMSTDTQYF
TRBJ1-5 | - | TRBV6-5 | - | TGTGCCAGCAGTCGAACAGGGCTTAGCAATCAGCCCCAGCATTTT | CASSRTGLSNQPQHF
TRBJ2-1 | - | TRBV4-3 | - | TGCGCCAGCAGCCAAGAGAGGGCCCTCACGCGCGGCTCCTACAATGAGCAGTTCTTC | CASSQERALTRGSYNEQFF
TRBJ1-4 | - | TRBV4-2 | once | TGTGCCAGCAGCCAAGAATTACTCCAAAGGGGGTTGGGAGAAAAACTGTTTTTT | CASSQELLQRGLGEKLFF